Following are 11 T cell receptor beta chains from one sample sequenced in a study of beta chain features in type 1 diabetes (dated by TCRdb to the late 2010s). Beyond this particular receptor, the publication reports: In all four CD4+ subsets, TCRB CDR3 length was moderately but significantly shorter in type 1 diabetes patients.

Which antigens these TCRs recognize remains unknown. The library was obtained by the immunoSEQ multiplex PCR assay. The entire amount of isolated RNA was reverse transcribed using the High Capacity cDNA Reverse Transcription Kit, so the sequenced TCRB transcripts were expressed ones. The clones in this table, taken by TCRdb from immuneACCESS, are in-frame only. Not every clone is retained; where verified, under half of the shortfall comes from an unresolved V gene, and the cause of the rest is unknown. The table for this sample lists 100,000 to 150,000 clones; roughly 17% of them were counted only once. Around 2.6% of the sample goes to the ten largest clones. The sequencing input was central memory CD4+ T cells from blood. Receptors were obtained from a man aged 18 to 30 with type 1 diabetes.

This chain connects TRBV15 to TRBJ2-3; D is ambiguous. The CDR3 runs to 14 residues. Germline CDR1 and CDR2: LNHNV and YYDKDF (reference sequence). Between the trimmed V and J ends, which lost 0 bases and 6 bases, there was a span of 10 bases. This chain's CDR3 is CATSRDLAEDTQYF. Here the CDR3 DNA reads TGTGCCACCAGCAGAGATTTGGCGGAGGATACGCAGTATTTT.

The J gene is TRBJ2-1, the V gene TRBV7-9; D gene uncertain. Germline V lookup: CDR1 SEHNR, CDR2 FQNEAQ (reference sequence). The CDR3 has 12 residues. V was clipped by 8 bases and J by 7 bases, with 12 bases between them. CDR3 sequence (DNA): TGTGCCAGCCTCCGGGTCCAAAATGAGCAGTTCTTC. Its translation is CASLRVQNEQFF.

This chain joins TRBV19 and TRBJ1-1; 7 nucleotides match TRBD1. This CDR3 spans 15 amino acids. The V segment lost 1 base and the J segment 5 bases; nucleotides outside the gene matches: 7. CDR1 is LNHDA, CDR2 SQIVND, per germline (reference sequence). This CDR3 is CASSIVRGRVTEAFF. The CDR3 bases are TGTGCCAGTAGTATAGTAAGGGGGCGAGTTACTGAAGCTTTCTTT.

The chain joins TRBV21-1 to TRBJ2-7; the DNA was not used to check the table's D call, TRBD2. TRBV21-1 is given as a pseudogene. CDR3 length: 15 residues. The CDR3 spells CASSKEYRSSYEQYF. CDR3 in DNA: TGTGCCAGCAGCAAAGAGTACCGGAGCTCCTACGAGCAGTACTTC.

CDR3 DNA: TGCGCCAGCAGCTTAGCGGGAGTAACGTCCTACAATGAGCAGTTCTTC. The encoded protein is CASSLAGVTSYNEQFF. The chain links TRBV5-1 to TRBJ2-1; 8 nucleotides agree with TRBD2. The CDR3 is made up of 16 amino acids. The germline V gene encodes CDR1 SGHRS and CDR2 YFSETQ. V lost 2 bases and J lost 1; bases outside the gene matches: 5.

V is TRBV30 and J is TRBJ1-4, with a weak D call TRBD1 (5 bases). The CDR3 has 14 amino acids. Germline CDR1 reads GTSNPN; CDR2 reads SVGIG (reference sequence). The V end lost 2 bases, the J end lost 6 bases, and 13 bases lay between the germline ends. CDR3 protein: CAWSPGGSDEKLFF. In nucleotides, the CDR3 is TGTGCCTGGAGTCCCGGGGGAAGTGATGAAAAACTGTTTTTT.

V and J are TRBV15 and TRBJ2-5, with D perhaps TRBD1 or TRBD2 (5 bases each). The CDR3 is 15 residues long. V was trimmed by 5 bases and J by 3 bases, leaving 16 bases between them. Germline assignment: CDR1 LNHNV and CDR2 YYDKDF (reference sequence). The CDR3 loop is CATSGRLREKETQYF. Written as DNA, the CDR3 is TGTGCCACCAGCGGGAGACTCAGGGAGAAAGAGACCCAGTACTTC. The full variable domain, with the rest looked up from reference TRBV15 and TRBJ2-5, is DAMVIQNPRYQVTQFGKPVTLSCSQTLNHNVMYWYQQKSSQAPKLLFHYYDKDFNNEADTPDNFQSRRPNTSFCFLDIRSPGLGDTAMYLCATSGRLREKETQYFGPGTRLLVL.

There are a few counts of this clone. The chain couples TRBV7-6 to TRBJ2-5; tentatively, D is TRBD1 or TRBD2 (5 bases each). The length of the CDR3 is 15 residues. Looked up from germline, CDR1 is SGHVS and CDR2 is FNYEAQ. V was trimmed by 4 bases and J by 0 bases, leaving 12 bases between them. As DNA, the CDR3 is TGTGCCAGCAGCTCGGTACTGGGGGACCAAGAGACCCAGTACTTC. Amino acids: CASSSVLGDQETQYF.

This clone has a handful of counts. This CDR3 reads CASSLASGDYNEQFF. DNA for the CDR3: TGTGCCAGCAGCTTAGCCTCGGGGGACTACAATGAGCAGTTCTTC. The chain carries TRBV11-3 and TRBJ2-1; tentatively, D is TRBD2 (6 bases). Trimming stripped 1 base from V and 3 bases from J, with 10 bases between. CDR3 length equals 15 residues. The germline gives CDR1 SGHNT, CDR2 YENEEA.

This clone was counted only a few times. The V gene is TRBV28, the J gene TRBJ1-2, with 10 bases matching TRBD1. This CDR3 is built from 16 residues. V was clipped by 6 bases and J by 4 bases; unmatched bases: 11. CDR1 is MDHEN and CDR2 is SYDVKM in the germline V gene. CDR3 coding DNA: TGTGCCAGCAGCCCCTCGACAGGGGGCGCGGGCTATGGCTACACCTTC. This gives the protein CASSPSTGGAGYGYTF.

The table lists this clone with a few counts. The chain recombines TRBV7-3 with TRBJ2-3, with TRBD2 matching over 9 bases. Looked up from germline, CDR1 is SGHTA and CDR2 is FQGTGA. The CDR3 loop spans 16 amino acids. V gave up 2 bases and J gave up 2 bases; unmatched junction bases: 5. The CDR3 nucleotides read TGTGCCAGCAGCTTACGGCCTAGCGGGGTCACAGATACGCAGTATTTT. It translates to CASSLRPSGVTDTQYF.